This T cell receptor beta chain was identified during a study of cytomegalovirus exposure and HLA in healthy donors. Regarding the study as a whole: According to a later analysis, donors in an Asian-associated ancestry cluster reportedly had fewer N-insertions than the roughly 670-donor mean. Rare TCR sequences predominated, though certain public TCRs were found in many donors.

It was with 60 Vbeta and 13 Jbeta primers that the PCR ran. Here immunoSEQ multiplex PCR was the method, and the copy in TCRdb shows in-frame clones only, minus some. The sample holds some 92,000 clones; around four fifths are singletons and the top ten take 2.7%. V was clipped by 1 base and J by 3 bases, with 7 bases between them. The germline V gene encodes CDR1 MGHRA and CDR2 YSYEKL. CDR3 length: 13 amino acids. In regard to this clone: Its matching antigen is unknown.

The receptor comes from a man younger than 40 in good health and CMV-seronegative. The chain links TRBV4-1 to TRBJ2-7; D might be TRBD2 (5 bases). Sample: PBMCs. Written as DNA, the CDR3 is TGCGCCAGCAGCCAAGGACTAAACTACGAGCAGTACTTC. Amino acid sequence: CASSQGLNYEQYF.